This T cell receptor (beta chain) was captured in a study of CXCR3-negative and CXCR3-positive naive CD8 T cells. CD45RO-CCR7+CD27+CD95- marked naive CD8+ T cells. Germline CDR1 is SGDLS and CDR2 is YYNGEE. The CDR3 contains 15 residues. Whole-study results and caveats: Expression of CXCR3 was partially reduced after cryopreservation, and fresh PBMCs were used in most assays. CXCR3-positive naive cells carried more hydrophobic TRB CDR3s than CXCR3-negative naive cells did.

5' RACE that incorporated UMI labels was used to prepare the TRB cDNA libraries. TCRdb reprocessed the 5' RACE reads and keeps a single row for each CDR3 protein, giving no DNA. The sample has approximately 120,000 distinct CDR3 sequences. Turning to this clonotype: Its cognate antigen is unknown.

Sequencing input: naive CXCR3+ CD8+ T cells from blood. Subset: CD45RO-CCR7+CD27+CD95- naive CD8+ T cells expressing CXCR3 (TNR3+). The TCR sequence derives from a human donor in good health. Some clones in this sample may be carry-over from other donors' samples. J is TRBJ1-1 and V is TRBV9; TCRdb's D call of TRBD1 is untestable without DNA. The CDR3 reads CASSVATGQEWEAFF.